A single sample is the source of the 17 T cell receptor beta chains below, sequenced in a study of blood T cell repertoires in COVID-19. Generated by immunoSEQ multiplex PCR, the TCRdb table keeps only in-frame clones and is missing some. This table holds over 120,000 clones, 88% found once. The source material was peripheral blood. Receptors originate from a man between 65 and 79 years old with acute or convalescent COVID-19.

The chain has TRBV10-1 and TRBJ2-7, with 9 bases lining up with TRBD2. This CDR3 spans 15 amino acids. Trimming at V came to 4 bases and at J to 2 bases, leaving 6 bases not matched to a gene. In germline, CDR1 is WNHNN, CDR2 SYGVQD (reference sequence). CDR3 in DNA: TGCGCCAGCAGTGTGAGTGCGGGGGGGGCCTACGAGCAGTACTTC. Amino acids: CASSVSAGGAYEQYF.

Note on this clone: Germline is not matched at one junction end, which may reflect a read error. This chain uses TRBV5-1 with TRBJ2-4; tentatively, D is TRBD1 (6 bases). Germline V gives CDR1 SGHRS, CDR2 YFSETQ. CDR3 length: 11 amino acids. The CDR3 nucleotides are TGCGCCAGCAGCTGGGACAATGTTTGCCACTTC. It translates to CASSWDNVCHF.

The CDR3 sequence: CASSQGGQGATDTQYF. The CDR3 nucleotides read TGTGCCAGCAGCCAAGGGGGACAGGGGGCCACAGATACGCAGTATTTT. The chain links TRBV3-1 (or the pseudogene TRBV3-2) to TRBJ2-3; 12 nucleotides align to TRBD1. This CDR3 comprises 16 residues. Trimming took 1 base from V and 2 from J; bases not matched to a gene: 1. Germline V gene sequence: CDR1 LGHDT, CDR2 YNNKEL (reference sequence).

V usage is TRBV7-2 and J usage is TRBJ1-1; weak D call: TRBD1 (6 bases). This CDR3 has 17 residues. V lost 4 bases and J 1 base, leaving 19 bases between the germline ends. Germline V CDR1 and CDR2: SGHTA, FQGNSA. CDR3 nucleotides: TGTGCCAGCAGCTGGGGGCGGGGGGCGACAGCGAACACTGAAGCTTTCTTT. It codes for CASSWGRGATANTEAFF.

A single count supports this clone. The chain carries TRBV3-1 (or the pseudogene TRBV3-2) and TRBJ2-1; TRBD2 is a possible D gene (5 bases). Germline V CDR1 and CDR2: LGHDT, YNNKEL (reference sequence). V lost 2 bases and J lost 12, with 11 bases in between. There are 12 residues in the CDR3. This chain's CDR3 is CASSQTGNRQFF. In DNA, the CDR3 is TGTGCCAGCAGCCAAACCGGGAACAGGCAGTTCTTC.

This chain uses TRBV7-9 with TRBJ1-4, with TRBD1 matching 9 bases. J was trimmed by 5 bases and V by 5 bases; bases with no gene match: 9. The CDR3 consists of 16 residues. Germline CDR1 is SEHNR and CDR2 is FQNEAQ (reference sequence). The CDR3 here is CASSAGTGPVNEKLFF. The CDR3 region has the DNA TGTGCCAGCAGCGCCGGGACAGGGCCGGTCAATGAAAAACTGTTTTTT.

V and J are TRBV30 and TRBJ1-2; TRBD1 matches 8 bases. The CDR3 runs to 16 residues. After removal of 4 bases from V and 5 bases from J, the junction contained 15 bases not matched to a gene. Germline loops: CDR1 GTSNPN, CDR2 SVGIG (reference sequence). In nucleotides, the CDR3 is TGTGCCTGGATGCGGACAGGGAATGACAAATCTTATGGCTACACCTTC. This codes for CAWMRTGNDKSYGYTF.

The chain carries TRBV7-9 and TRBJ1-1; 8 bases map to TRBD1. The junction had 6 bases not matched to a gene; V was cut back by 5 bases and J by 7 bases. Germline CDR1 reads SEHNR; CDR2 reads FQNEAQ (reference sequence). The length of the CDR3 is 13 residues. The CDR3 protein is CASSPRGPLEAFF. The DNA for the CDR3 is TGTGCCAGCAGCCCCAGGGGGCCGCTTGAAGCTTTCTTT.

The chain uses TRBV11-2 and TRBJ2-5; 7 bases align to TRBD2. CDR1 SGHAT and CDR2 FQNNGV come from the germline V gene. The ends lost 4 bases at V and 3 bases at J; junction bases unmatched: 5. The CDR3 has 14 amino acids. The chain's CDR3 is CASSSGTIEETQYF. The CDR3 coding sequence is TGTGCCAGCAGCTCCGGGACTATTGAAGAGACCCAGTACTTC.

The V gene is TRBV7-2, the J gene TRBJ1-5; 7 bases match TRBD1. Trimming took 4 bases from V and 7 from J; bases not matched to a gene: 4. This CDR3 spans 13 amino acids. Germline CDR1 reads SGHTA; CDR2 reads FQGNSA. The CDR3 DNA sequence: TGTGCCAGCAGCTACAGGGGTGACCAGCCCCAGCATTTT. Residues: CASSYRGDQPQHF.

The chain uses TRBV6-5 and TRBJ2-7, with 8 bases fitting TRBD2. The CDR3 is made up of 15 amino acids. V lost 6 bases to trimming and J lost 4 bases; unmatched junction nucleotides: 11. The germline V gene has CDR1 MNHEY and CDR2 SVGAGI. The CDR3 loop is CASSGPGRARYEQYF. Here the CDR3 DNA reads TGTGCCAGCAGCGGCCCCGGGAGGGCACGATACGAGCAGTACTTC.

V usage is TRBV5-4 and J usage is TRBJ2-7; TRBD1 might be the D (5 bases). V lost 3 bases, J lost 4 bases, and 17 bases lay in between. This CDR3 region has 15 residues. CDR1 is SGHNT and CDR2 is YYREEE in the germline V gene (reference sequence). The CDR3 DNA reads as TGTGCCAGCAGCTCACGGCCACAGGTGGGGTACGAGCAGTACTTC. This translates into CASSSRPQVGYEQYF. Using reference TRBV5-4 and TRBJ2-7 for the parts outside the CDR3, the full variable domain is ETGVTQSPTHLIKTRGQQVTLRCSSQSGHNTVSWYQQALGQGPQFIFQYYREEENGRGNFPPRFSGLQFPNYSSELNVNALELDDSALYLCASSSRPQVGYEQYFGPGTRLTVT.

The chain carries TRBV7-9 and TRBJ2-1; 8 nucleotides match TRBD2. The CDR3 loop spans 17 amino acids. The V and J ends lost 2 bases and 8 bases, in that order; junction bases with no gene match: 14. CDR1 and CDR2 from the germline V gene are SEHNR and FQNEAQ (reference sequence). Here the CDR3 DNA reads TGTGCCAGCAGCTTAATGAGAACGGGGGGGCTCCGGGATGAGCAGTTCTTC. It specifies CASSLMRTGGLRDEQFF. The full variable domain, with the rest looked up from reference TRBV7-9 and TRBJ2-1, is DTGVSQNPRHKITKRGQNVTFRCDPISEHNRLYWYRQTLGQGPEFLTYFQNEAQLEKSRLLSDRFSAERPKGSFSTLEIQRTEQGDSAMYLCASSLMRTGGLRDEQFFGPGTRLTVL.

The chain recombines TRBV7-9 with TRBJ1-3; no reliable D call. The CDR3 length is 17 residues. V was cut by 4 bases and J by 0 bases, with 16 bases left in between. CDR1 and CDR2 from the germline V gene are SEHNR and FQNEAQ (reference sequence). The CDR3 spells CASSSVLGRLSGNTIYF. The CDR3 DNA is TGTGCCAGCAGCTCCGTCCTGGGGAGACTCTCTGGAAACACCATATATTTT.

The J gene is TRBJ1-2, the V gene TRBV7-8, with a possible D match to TRBD1 (6 bases). Germline V gene sequence: CDR1 SGHVS, CDR2 FQNEAQ. V dropped 3 bases and J dropped 6 bases, with 11 bases sitting between them. The CDR3 covers 13 residues. CDR3 protein: CASSFRRGDGYTF. The CDR3 DNA follows: TGTGCCAGCAGCTTCCGCAGGGGAGATGGCTACACCTTC. Complete variable domain (other parts from reference TRBV7-8 and TRBJ1-2): GAGVSQSPRYKVAKRGQDVALRCDPISGHVSLFWYQQALGQGPEFLTYFQNEAQLDKSGLPSDRFFAERPEGSVSTLKIQRTQQEDSAVYLCASSFRRGDGYTFGSGTRLTVV.

J is TRBJ1-1 and V is TRBV2; TRBD1 might be the D (6 bases). V gave up 9 bases and J gave up 7 bases, with 18 bases separating them. This CDR3 spans 13 amino acids. In germline, CDR1 is SNHLY, CDR2 FYNNEI. This chain's CDR3 is CARKVAGADEAFF. The CDR3 coding sequence is TGTGCCAGGAAGGTCGCAGGGGCCGATGAAGCTTTCTTT.

The chain carries TRBV18 and TRBJ1-6; D might be TRBD1 (5 bases). The CDR3 loop spans 15 amino acids. Germline CDR1 and CDR2: KGHSH and LQKENI. V shed 3 bases and J shed 8 bases, with 14 bases lying between them. The CDR3 protein is CASSPQQAGDSPLHF. The CDR3 DNA reads as TGTGCCAGCTCACCGCAACAGGCCGGCGATTCACCCCTCCACTTT. Together with reference TRBV18 and TRBJ1-6, the CDR3 gives the full variable domain: NAGVMQNPRHLVRRRGQEARLRCSPMKGHSHVYWYRQLPEEGLKFMVYLQKENIIDESGMPKERFSAEFPKEGPSILRIQQVVRGDSAAYFCASSPQQAGDSPLHFGNGTRLTVT.